This TCR beta chain originates from a study of control samples from healthy donors and cancer patients (dated by TCRdb to about 2020). Library preparation employed the immunoSEQ multiplex PCR assay. TCRdb took this table from immuneACCESS and kept in-frame rearrangements with V and J called. Such tables lack part of the clones; where checked against another copy, unresolved V genes explain under half of the gap, and the rest is unexplained. The sample contains about 120,000 clones, roughly 91% of them found a single time. The top ten hold around 1.6% of the sample. Of note for this clone: No cognate antigen has been identified for it. Base qualities are not provided; no much larger clone lies one nucleotide away.

Taken from the germline V gene (reference sequence), the CDR1 and CDR2 loops are GTSNPN and SVGIG. V has 1 base trimmed and J has 4 bases trimmed; junction bases matching no gene number 7. Including cysteine and phenylalanine, the CDR3 has 15 amino acids. Only the CDR3 DNA stays, 45 bases, in frame from base 1. The sequence came from a man between 50 and 59 years old with head and neck cancer. Sequencing input: PBMCs. The V and J genes are TRBV30 and TRBJ1-5; TRBD1 matches 7 bases in the middle. The DNA sequence reads TGTGCCTGGAGTGCCCTGACAGGGTGGAATCAGCCCCAGCATTTT. Translated, this is CAWSALTGWNQPQHF.